This entry lists 14 T cell receptor beta chains sequenced from one sample in a study of blood T cell repertoires in COVID-19. Only in-frame clones appear in the TCRdb table, and some are missing; sequencing was by immunoSEQ multiplex PCR. The sample shows under 200,000 clones, roughly 88% of them seen only once. Sequencing was performed on peripheral blood. The receptors come from an elderly woman with acute or convalescent COVID-19.

This clone was found once. The V gene is TRBV27, the J gene TRBJ2-1; D ambiguous. V lost 0 bases and J 12 bases, leaving 15 bases between the germline ends. Germline CDR1 and CDR2: MNHEY and SMNVEV (reference sequence). The CDR3 loop spans 14 amino acids. CDR3 in amino acids: CASSLSPGSSGQFF. CDR3 in DNA: TGTGCCAGCAGTTTATCTCCCGGTAGCTCGGGGCAGTTCTTC.

The rearrangement uses TRBV12-3 or TRBV12-4 and TRBJ2-6; no clear D gene. The CDR3 covers 13 residues. Trimming shortened V by 4 bases and J by 4 bases, and 5 bases separated the two germline ends. The CDR3 loop reads CASSWQGANVLTF. In DNA, the CDR3 is TGTGCCAGCAGTTGGCAAGGGGCCAACGTCCTGACTTTC.

The chain uses TRBV5-5 and TRBJ2-7; tentative D call: TRBD1 (5 bases). CDR1 is SGHKS and CDR2 is YYEKEE in the germline V gene (reference sequence). Trimming shortened V by 4 bases and J by 2 bases, and 10 bases separated the two germline ends. This CDR3 is 13 amino acids long. The CDR3 nucleotides are TGTGCCAGCAGCCTGACAGTACCCTACGAGCAGTACTTC. Protein: CASSLTVPYEQYF.

V usage is TRBV2 and J usage is TRBJ1-5; D is uncertain. V gave up 6 bases and J gave up 2 bases, with 5 bases separating them. This CDR3 has 12 amino acids. Germline CDR1 is SNHLY and CDR2 is FYNNEI. CDR3 protein: CASRRGNQPQHF. The CDR3 coding sequence is TGTGCCAGCAGGAGGGGCAATCAGCCCCAGCATTTT.

The table lists this clone with a count of one. This CDR3 is CASSQMTGPDTQYF. Written as DNA, the CDR3 is TGCGCCAGCAGCCAAATGACAGGCCCAGATACGCAGTATTTT. This chain uses TRBV4-3 with TRBJ2-3, with D possibly matching TRBD1 (6 bases). Trimming removed 2 bases from V and 4 bases from J, with 10 bases in between. This CDR3 is built from 14 residues. Germline V gene data show CDR1 as LGHNA and CDR2 as YSLEER.

The chain combines TRBV5-1 with TRBJ1-2, with 7 bases lining up with TRBD1. CDR3 length equals 15 residues. The germline V gene has CDR1 SGHRS and CDR2 YFSETQ. The V gene end was trimmed by 1 base and the J gene end by 5 bases; junction bases not matched to a gene: 8. CDR3 in DNA: TGCGCCAGCAGCTTGTCAGGCAGGGGGGTATATGGCTACACCTTC. Residues: CASSLSGRGVYGYTF.

The chain combines TRBV7-9 with TRBJ2-5; 9 bases map to TRBD2. The ends lost 2 bases at V and 2 bases at J; junction bases unmatched: 0. The length of the CDR3 is 14 residues. CDR1 is SEHNR and CDR2 is FQNEAQ in the germline V gene (reference sequence). The CDR3 region is CASSLLAGQETQYF. The CDR3, as DNA: TGTGCCAGCAGCTTACTAGCGGGACAAGAGACCCAGTACTTC.

The CDR3 region has the DNA TGTGCCAGTAAATTCGGACAGGGATTAACCGGGGAGCTGTTTTTT. Amino acid sequence: CASKFGQGLTGELFF. This rearrangement joins TRBV19 to TRBJ2-2; 8 nucleotides align to TRBD1. Germline V gene sequence: CDR1 LNHDA, CDR2 SQIVND (reference sequence). CDR3 length: 15 residues. With V trimmed by 7 bases and J by 5 bases, 9 bases remained unmatched.

This clone was seen a handful of times. The rearrangement links TRBV10-2 to TRBJ2-5, with D possibly being TRBD2 (5 bases). CDR3 length equals 14 residues. Germline loops: CDR1 WSHSY, CDR2 SAAADI. The V and J ends lost 0 bases and 7 bases respectively, with 12 bases between them. The CDR3 region has the DNA TGCGCCAGCAGTGAGTCGACGGCGGGCCGGACCCAGTACTTC. Its translation: CASSESTAGRTQYF.

The chain joins TRBV18 to TRBJ1-2, with 7 bases identical to TRBD1. This CDR3 is 14 amino acids long. The V gene's germline CDR1 is KGHSH and CDR2 LQKENI. V lost 3 bases and J lost 8; bases outside the gene matches: 9. The CDR3 bases are TGTGCCAGCTCACCCCAGGGGGACCCTAGAGGCTACACCTTC. This gives the protein CASSPQGDPRGYTF. Looking up the rest from reference TRBV18 and TRBJ1-2 gives the full variable domain: NAGVMQNPRHLVRRRGQEARLRCSPMKGHSHVYWYRQLPEEGLKFMVYLQKENIIDESGMPKERFSAEFPKEGPSILRIQQVVRGDSAAYFCASSPQGDPRGYTFGSGTRLTVV.

The genes are TRBV14 and TRBJ1-2, with 9 bases fitting TRBD1. The CDR3 has 17 residues. J was trimmed by 4 bases and V by 4 bases; bases with no gene match: 13. CDR1 is SGHDN and CDR2 is FVKESK in the germline V gene. The CDR3 protein is CASSPWGRGTGFYGYTF. CDR3 coding DNA: TGTGCCAGCAGCCCATGGGGCCGGGGGACAGGGTTCTATGGCTACACCTTC.

The chain links TRBV5-1 to TRBJ1-2, with TRBD1 matching over 9 bases. Trimming removed 4 bases from V and 7 bases from J; junction bases left unmatched: 8. The germline V gene encodes CDR1 SGHRS and CDR2 YFSETQ. The CDR3 has 14 amino acids. CDR3 region: CASSEVQGASGYTF. DNA of the CDR3: TGCGCCAGCAGCGAGGTACAGGGGGCAAGTGGCTACACCTTC.

The chain couples TRBV6-2 or TRBV6-3 to TRBJ2-7; tentative D call: TRBD1 (5 bases). The V gene's germline CDR1 is MNHEY and CDR2 SVGEGT. The CDR3 is made up of 15 amino acids. The germline V and J ends were trimmed by 0 bases and 2 bases, with 11 bases remaining between them. The CDR3 protein is CASSYSFGQAYEQYF. For the CDR3, the DNA is TGTGCCAGCAGTTACTCTTTCGGACAAGCCTACGAGCAGTACTTC.

The rearrangement joins TRBV2 to TRBJ2-7; D call uncertain. From germline, CDR1 is SNHLY and CDR2 FYNNEI. The V end lost 7 bases, the J end lost 9 bases, and 16 bases lay between the germline ends. This CDR3 has 12 residues. As DNA, the CDR3 is TGTGCCAGCACTTCGACCCGCCCGGGGCAGTACTTC. Its protein is CASTSTRPGQYF.